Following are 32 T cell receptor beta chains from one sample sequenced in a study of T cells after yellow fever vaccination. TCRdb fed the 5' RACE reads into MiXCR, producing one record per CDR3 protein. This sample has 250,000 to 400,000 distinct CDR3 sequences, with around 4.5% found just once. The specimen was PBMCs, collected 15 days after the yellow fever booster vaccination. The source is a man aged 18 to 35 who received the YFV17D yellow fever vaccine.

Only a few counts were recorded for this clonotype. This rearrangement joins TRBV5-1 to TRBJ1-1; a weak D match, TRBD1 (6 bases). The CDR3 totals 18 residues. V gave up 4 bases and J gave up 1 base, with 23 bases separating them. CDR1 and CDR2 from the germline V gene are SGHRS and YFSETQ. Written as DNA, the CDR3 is TGCGCCAGCAGCCAATCTAAGGACAGCCAACTCCAGAACACTGAAGCTTTCTTT. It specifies CASSQSKDSQLQNTEAFF.

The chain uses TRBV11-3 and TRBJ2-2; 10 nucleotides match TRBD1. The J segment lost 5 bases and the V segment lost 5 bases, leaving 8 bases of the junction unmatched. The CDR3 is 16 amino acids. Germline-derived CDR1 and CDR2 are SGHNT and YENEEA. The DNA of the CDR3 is TGTGCCAGCAGCCGACGGGACAGGGGCTATACCGGGGAGCTGTTTTTT. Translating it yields CASSRRDRGYTGELFF.

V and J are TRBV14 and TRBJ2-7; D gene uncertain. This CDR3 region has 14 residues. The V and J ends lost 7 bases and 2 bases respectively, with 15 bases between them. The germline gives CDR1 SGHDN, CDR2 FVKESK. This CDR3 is CASTTSTNPYEQYF. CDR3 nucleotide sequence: TGTGCCAGCACCACCAGTACTAACCCCTACGAGCAGTACTTC.

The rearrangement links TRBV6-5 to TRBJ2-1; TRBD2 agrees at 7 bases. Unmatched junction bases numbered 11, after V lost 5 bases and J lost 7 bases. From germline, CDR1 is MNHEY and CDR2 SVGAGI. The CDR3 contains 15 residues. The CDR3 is CASSIGLVSWNEQFF. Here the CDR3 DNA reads TGTGCCAGCAGTATCGGACTAGTATCTTGGAATGAGCAGTTCTTC.

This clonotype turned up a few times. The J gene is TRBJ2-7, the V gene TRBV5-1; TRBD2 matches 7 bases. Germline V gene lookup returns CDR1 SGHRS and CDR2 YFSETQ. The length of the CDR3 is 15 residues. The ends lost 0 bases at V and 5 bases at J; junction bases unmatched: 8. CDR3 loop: CASSLAQGGVDEQYF. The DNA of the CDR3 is TGCGCCAGCAGCTTGGCCCAGGGAGGGGTTGACGAGCAGTACTTC.

Here the CDR3 DNA reads TGTGCCAGCAGCTTAAGGCGGGTACTCTCCTACGAGCAGTACTTC. Translating gives CASSLRRVLSYEQYF. This sequence joins TRBV11-2 and TRBJ2-7; TRBD2 is a possible D gene (5 bases). CDR1 is SGHAT, CDR2 FQNNGV, per germline. The CDR3 is 15 amino acids. Trimming took off 2 bases at V and 0 bases at J, with 11 bases between the two ends.

This CDR3 is CASSDSPGTANSPLHF. The CDR3 DNA follows: TGTGCCAGCAGTGATTCTCCGGGGACAGCAAATTCACCCCTCCACTTT. The V gene is TRBV25-1, the J gene TRBJ1-6; 7 bases align to TRBD1. Per germline, CDR1 MGHDK and CDR2 SYGVNS. With 3 bases clipped from V and 7 bases from J, the junction kept 9 bases outside the gene matches. This CDR3 region has 16 residues.

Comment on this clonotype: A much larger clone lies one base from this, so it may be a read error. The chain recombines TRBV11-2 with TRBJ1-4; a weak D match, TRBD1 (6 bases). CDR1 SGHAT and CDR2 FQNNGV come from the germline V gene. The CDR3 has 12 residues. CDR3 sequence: CACSEQGQKLFF. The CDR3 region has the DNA TGTGCCTGCAGCGAACAGGGTCAAAAACTGTTTTTT.

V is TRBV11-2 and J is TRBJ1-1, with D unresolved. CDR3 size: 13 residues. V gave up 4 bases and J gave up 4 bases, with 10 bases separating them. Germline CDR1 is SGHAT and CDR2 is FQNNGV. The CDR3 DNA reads TGTGCCAGCAGCTCTAGTCGGGTCACTGAAGCTTTCTTT. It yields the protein CASSSSRVTEAFF.

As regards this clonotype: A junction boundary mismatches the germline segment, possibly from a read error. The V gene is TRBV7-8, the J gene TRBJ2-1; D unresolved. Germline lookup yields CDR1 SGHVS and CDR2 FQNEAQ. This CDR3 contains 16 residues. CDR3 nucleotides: TGTGCCCGCAGCTTAGGGTTTCAGCTGACCTACAATGAGCAGTTCTTC. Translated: CARSLGFQLTYNEQFF. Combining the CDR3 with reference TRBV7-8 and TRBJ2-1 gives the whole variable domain GAGVSQSPRYKVAKRGQDVALRCDPISGHVSLFWYQQALGQGPEFLTYFQNEAQLDKSGLPSDRFFAERPEGSVSTLKIQRTQQEDSAVYLCARSLGFQLTYNEQFFGPGTRLTVL.

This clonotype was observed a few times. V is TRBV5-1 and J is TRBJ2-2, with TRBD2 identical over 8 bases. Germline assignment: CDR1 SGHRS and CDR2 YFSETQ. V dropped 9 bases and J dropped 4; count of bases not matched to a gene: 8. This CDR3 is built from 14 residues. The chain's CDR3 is CATKSGGITGELFF. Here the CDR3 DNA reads TGCGCCACCAAAAGCGGGGGCATCACCGGGGAGCTGTTTTTT.

CDR3 nucleotides: TGTGCCATCAGTGAAGCAGGGGGCTACGAGCAGTACGTC. Translating gives CAISEAGGYEQYV. The genes are TRBV10-3 and TRBJ2-7; 7 bases are a match to TRBD1. V shed 3 bases, J shed 3 bases, and the junction held 2 bases outside the gene matches. The germline V gene has CDR1 ENHRY and CDR2 SYGVKD. The CDR3 is 13 amino acids.

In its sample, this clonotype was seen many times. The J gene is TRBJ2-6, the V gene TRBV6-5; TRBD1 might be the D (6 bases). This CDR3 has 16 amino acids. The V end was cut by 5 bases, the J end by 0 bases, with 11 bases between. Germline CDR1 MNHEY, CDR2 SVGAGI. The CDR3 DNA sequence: TGTGCCAGCAGTCCATGGGACACCTCTGGGGCCAACGTCCTGACTTTC. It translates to CASSPWDTSGANVLTF.

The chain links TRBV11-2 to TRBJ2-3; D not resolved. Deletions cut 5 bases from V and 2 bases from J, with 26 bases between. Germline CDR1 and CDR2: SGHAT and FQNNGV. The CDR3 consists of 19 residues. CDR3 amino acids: CASSPGSVWQHVYTDTQYF. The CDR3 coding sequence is TGTGCCAGCAGCCCAGGTTCGGTGTGGCAGCACGTATACACAGATACGCAGTATTTT.

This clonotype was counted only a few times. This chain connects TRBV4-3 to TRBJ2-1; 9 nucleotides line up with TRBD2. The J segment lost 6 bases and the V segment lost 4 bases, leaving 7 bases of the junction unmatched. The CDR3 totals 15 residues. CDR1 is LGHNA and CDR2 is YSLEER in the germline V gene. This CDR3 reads CASSRPRGGRNEQFF. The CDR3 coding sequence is TGCGCCAGCAGCCGTCCGCGGGGGGGCCGCAATGAGCAGTTCTTC.

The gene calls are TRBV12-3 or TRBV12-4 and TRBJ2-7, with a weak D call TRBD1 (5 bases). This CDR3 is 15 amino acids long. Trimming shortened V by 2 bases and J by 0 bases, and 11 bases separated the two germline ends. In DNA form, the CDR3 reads TGTGCCAGCAGTTTACAGGGTCCTTCCTCCTACGAGCAGTACTTC. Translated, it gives CASSLQGPSSYEQYF.

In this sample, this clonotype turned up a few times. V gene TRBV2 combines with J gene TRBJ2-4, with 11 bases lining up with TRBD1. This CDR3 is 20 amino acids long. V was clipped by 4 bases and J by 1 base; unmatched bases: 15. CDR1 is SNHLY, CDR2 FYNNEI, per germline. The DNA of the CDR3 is TGTGCCAGCAGTGGTCGGCGAAGGACAGGGGGCGAAAAGGCCAAAAACATTCAGTACTTC. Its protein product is CASSGRRRTGGEKAKNIQYF.

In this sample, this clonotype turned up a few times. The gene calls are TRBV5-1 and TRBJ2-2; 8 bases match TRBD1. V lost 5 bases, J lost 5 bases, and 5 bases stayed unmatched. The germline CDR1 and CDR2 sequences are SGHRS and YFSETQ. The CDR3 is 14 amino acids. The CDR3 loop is CASRRQGLTGELFF. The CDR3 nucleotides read TGCGCCAGCAGAAGACAGGGGTTAACCGGGGAGCTGTTTTTT. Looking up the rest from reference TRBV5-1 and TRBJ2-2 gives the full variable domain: KAGVTQTPRYLIKTRGQQVTLSCSPISGHRSVSWYQQTPGQGLQFLFEYFSETQRNKGNFPGRFSGRQFSNSRSEMNVSTLELGDSALYLCASRRQGLTGELFFGEGSRLTVL.

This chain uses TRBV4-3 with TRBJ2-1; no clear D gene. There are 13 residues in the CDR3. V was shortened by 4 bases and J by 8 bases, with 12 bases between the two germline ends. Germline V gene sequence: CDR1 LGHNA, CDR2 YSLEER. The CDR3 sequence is CASSPSVADEQFF. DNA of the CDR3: TGCGCCAGCAGCCCCTCCGTCGCCGATGAGCAGTTCTTC.

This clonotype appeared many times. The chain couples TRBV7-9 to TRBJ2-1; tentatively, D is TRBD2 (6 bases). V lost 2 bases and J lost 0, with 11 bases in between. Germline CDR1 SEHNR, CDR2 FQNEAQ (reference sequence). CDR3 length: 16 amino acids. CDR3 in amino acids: CASSLIPTSSYNEQFF. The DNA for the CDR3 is TGTGCCAGCAGCTTAATCCCGACTAGCTCCTACAATGAGCAGTTCTTC.

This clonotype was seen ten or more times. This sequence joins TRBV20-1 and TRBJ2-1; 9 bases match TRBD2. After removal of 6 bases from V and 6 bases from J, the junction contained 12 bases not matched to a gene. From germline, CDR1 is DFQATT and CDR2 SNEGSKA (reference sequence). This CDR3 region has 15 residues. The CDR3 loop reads CSAQTASGGSNEQFF. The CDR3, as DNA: TGCAGTGCACAGACGGCGAGCGGGGGGTCCAATGAGCAGTTCTTC.

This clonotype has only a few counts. The CDR3 protein is CASSGGQGYNQPQHF. Here the CDR3 DNA reads TGTGCCAGCAGTGGGGGACAGGGGTACAATCAGCCCCAGCATTTT. V and J are TRBV6-1 and TRBJ1-5; 10 nucleotides match TRBD1. V lost 4 bases to trimming and J lost 3 bases; unmatched junction nucleotides: 3. CDR1 and CDR2 from the germline V gene are MNHNS and SASEGT. The CDR3 is 15 residues long.

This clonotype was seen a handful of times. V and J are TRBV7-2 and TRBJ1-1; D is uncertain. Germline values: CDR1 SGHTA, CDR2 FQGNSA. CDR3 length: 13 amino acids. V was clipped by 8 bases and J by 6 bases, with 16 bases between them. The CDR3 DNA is TGTGCCAGCGCGAATTGGGGTAAATCTGAAGCTTTCTTT. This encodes CASANWGKSEAFF.

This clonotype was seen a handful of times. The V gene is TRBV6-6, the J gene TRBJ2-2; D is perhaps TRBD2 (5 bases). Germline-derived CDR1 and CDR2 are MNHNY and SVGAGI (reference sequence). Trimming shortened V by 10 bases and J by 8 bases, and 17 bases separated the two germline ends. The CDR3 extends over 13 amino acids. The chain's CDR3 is CATPRVLGGELFF. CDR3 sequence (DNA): TGTGCCACCCCGCGGGTGTTGGGGGGGGAGCTGTTTTTT.

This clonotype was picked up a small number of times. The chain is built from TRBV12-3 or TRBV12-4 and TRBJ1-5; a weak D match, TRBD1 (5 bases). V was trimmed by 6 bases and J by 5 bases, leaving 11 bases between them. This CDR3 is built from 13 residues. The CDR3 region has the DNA TGTGCCAGCAGACCAGGGACTCATCAGCCCCAGCATTTT. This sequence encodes CASRPGTHQPQHF.

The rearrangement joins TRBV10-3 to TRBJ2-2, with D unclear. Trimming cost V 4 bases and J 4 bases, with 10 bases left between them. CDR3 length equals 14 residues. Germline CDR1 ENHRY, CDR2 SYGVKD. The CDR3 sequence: CAISVDGSTGELFF. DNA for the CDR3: TGTGCCATCAGTGTGGACGGATCCACCGGGGAGCTGTTTTTT.

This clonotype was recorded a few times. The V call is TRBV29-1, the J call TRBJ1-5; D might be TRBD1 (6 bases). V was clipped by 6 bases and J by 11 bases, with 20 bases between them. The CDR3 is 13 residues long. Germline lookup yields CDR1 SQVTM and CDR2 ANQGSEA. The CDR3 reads CSVGLGQGKAQHF. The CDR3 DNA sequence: TGCAGCGTGGGACTGGGGCAGGGGAAAGCCCAGCATTTT.

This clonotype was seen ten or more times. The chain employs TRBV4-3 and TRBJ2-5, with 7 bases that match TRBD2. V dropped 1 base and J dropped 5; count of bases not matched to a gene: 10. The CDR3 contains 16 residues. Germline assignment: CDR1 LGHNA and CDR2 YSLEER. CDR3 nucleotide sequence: TGCGCCAGCAGCCAAGCCAATTGGGGCGGGGGTGAGACCCAGTACTTC. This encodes CASSQANWGGGETQYF.

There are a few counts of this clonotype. The CDR3 sequence: CASSDGTSDTDTQYF. DNA of the CDR3: TGTGCCAGCAGCGACGGGACTAGCGACACAGATACGCAGTATTTT. The gene calls are TRBV13 and TRBJ2-3, with 10 bases identical to TRBD2. The CDR3 has 15 amino acids. The trim removed 5 bases at V and 2 bases at J, leaving 4 bases unmatched. Germline V gene sequence: CDR1 PRHDT, CDR2 FYEKMQ (reference sequence).

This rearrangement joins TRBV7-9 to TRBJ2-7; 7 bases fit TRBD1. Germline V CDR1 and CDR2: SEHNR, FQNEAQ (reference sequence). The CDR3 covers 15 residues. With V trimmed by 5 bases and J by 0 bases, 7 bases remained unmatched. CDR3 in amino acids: CASSLGQTSSYEQYV. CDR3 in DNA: TGTGCCAGCAGCCTGGGACAGACGTCCTCCTACGAGCAGTACGTC.

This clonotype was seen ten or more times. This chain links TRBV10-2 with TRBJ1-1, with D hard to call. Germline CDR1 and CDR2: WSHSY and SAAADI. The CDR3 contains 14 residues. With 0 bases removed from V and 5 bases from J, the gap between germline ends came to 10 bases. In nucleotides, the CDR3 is TGCGCCAGCAGTGAGTCCGTGCGGGGAACTGAAGCTTTCTTT. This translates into CASSESVRGTEAFF.

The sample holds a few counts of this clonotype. In nucleotides, the CDR3 is TGTGCCAGCTCACCTCTCGGCGATAATTCACCCCTCCACTTT. Its translation: CASSPLGDNSPLHF. The chain uses TRBV18 and TRBJ1-6; no reliable D call. V was trimmed by 3 bases and J by 5 bases, leaving 8 bases between them. The germline CDR1 and CDR2 sequences are KGHSH and LQKENI. The CDR3 runs to 14 residues.